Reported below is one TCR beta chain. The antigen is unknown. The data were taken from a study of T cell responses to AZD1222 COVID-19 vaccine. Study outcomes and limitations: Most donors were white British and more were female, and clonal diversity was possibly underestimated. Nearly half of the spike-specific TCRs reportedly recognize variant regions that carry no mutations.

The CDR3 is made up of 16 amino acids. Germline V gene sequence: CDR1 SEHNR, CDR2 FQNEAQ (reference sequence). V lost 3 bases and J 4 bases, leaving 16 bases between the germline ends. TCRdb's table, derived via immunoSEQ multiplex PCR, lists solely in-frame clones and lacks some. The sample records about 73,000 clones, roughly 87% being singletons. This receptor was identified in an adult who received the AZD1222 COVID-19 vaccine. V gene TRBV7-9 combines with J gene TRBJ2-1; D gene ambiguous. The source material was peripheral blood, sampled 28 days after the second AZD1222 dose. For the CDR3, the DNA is TGTGCCAGCAGCTTCTTCCCCACGCCGATTTACAATGAGCAGTTCTTC. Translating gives CASSFFPTPIYNEQFF.